This TCR beta chain was recorded in a study of early T cells in non-severe SARS-CoV-2 infection. Overall study: With bulk RNA from unsorted whole blood as input, sequencing yielded unpaired chains.

Remarks on this clonotype: Its antigen is unknown.

Overall study results and limits: VDJdb matching, biased toward anti-spike CD8 responses, missed private and CD4 specificities.

Germline trimming cut 4 bases from V and 7 bases from J; bases unmatched to any gene: 8. The CDR3 sequence is 15 residues long. Germline V gives CDR1 SGHAT, CDR2 FQNNGV. Unique molecular identifiers were attached to individual cDNA molecules. MiXCR was run by TCRdb on the 5' RACE reads, yielding one entry per CDR3 protein. The top ten clones hold approximately 8.4% of a sample with about 64,000 distinct CDR3 sequences, about 17% of them seen once. This TCR was sampled from an adult who was a healthcare worker with PCR-confirmed SARS-CoV-2 infection or an uninfected control (not recorded which). V and J are TRBV11-2 and TRBJ2-2; TRBD1 matches at 8 bases. The sequencing here drew on whole blood, taken at baseline. The CDR3 region has the DNA TGTGCCAGCAGCTCATTAGGGGACAGGCACGGGGAGCTGTTTTTT. Translation: CASSSLGDRHGELFF.